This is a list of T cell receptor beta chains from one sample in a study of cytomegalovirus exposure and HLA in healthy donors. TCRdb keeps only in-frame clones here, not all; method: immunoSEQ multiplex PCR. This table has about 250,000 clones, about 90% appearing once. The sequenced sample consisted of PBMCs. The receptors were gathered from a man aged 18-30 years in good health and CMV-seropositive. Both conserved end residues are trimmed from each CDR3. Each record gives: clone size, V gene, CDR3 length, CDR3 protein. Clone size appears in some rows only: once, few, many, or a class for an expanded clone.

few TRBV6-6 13 ASSFTQGPGNTIY
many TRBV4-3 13 ASSQGLAEAYEQY
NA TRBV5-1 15 ASSGSGLADYTGELF
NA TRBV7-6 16 ASSQLLGSSTSTDTQY
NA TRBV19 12 ASTPLGEVRGYT
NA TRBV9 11 ASSADKNTEAF
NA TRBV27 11 ATRGSSSYGYT
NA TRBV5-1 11 ASSLQATDTQY
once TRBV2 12 ASRGGADNYGYT
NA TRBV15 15 ATSRGRWGAAANVLT
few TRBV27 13 ASSRDRLPYNEQF
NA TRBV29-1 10 SSAGNTDTQY
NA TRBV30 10 AWSQRGNEQY
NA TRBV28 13 ASNGEWRSNQPQH
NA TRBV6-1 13 ASSAVGISNQPQH
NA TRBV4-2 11 ASSQAPLGEAF
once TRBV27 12 ASSYSGTQETQY
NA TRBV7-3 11 ASSLSEGATQY
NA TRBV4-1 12 ASSLLGGADTQY
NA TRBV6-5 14 ASSYRVGRNTGELF
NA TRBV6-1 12 ASSEADSYNEQF
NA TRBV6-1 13 ASSELGGTLGGYT
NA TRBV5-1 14 ASSLALAQSTDTQY
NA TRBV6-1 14 ASSEWDRGQTGELF
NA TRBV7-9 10 ASSLTGAEAF
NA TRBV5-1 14 ASSSSSGLVRETQY
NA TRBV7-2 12 ASSPAGAVQPQH
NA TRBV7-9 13 ASSLGVGLYTEAF
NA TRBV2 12 ASSVDINNYGYT
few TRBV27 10 ASSAPGLGYT
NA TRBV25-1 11 ASSFSGQETQY
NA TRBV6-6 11 ASTTGSGYEQY
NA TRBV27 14 ASSLSGGTANYGYT
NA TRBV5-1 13 ASGRGVAGTDTQY
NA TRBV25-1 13 ASRGDREVADTQY
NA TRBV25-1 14 ASSESTALNTGELF
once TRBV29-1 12 SADSGRSYNEQF
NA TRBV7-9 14 ASSPRAGRRREKLF
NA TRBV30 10 AWSISVNTQY
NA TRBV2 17 ASSEGGGRSWRNTGELF
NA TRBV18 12 ASSITGSSTEAF
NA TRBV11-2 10 ASSLGRGEAF
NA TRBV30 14 AWSVLTTPPNYGYT
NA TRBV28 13 ASTLGDRNYQPQH
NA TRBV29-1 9 SVVMGEGYT
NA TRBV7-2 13 ASSLGGRGGDTQY
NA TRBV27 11 ASSSSAGNEQF
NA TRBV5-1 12 ASSLDYGHYGYT
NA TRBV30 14 AWSVPELADWQTQY
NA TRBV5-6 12 ASTLRVAYNEQF
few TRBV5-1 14 ASSSPGQGRTGELF